The text below deals with one TCR beta chain. Antigen: not known. Sequenced by immunoSEQ multiplex PCR; TCRdb stores in-frame clones only, minus some. Here the sample spans about 52,000 clones, 95% to 98% being singletons. This sample was included in a study of siplizumab effects on memory and regulatory T cells. Between the trimmed V and J ends, which lost 5 bases and 4 bases, there was a span of 14 bases. The CDR3 totals 14 residues. Germline V gives CDR1 PRHDT, CDR2 FYEKMQ (reference sequence). Study-wide findings and caveats: Researchers did not confirm the suppressive function of proliferating Tregs from siplizumab cultures. Alloreactive sequences traceable to unstimulated CD4+ memory cells were significantly reduced by siplizumab. Naive T cells looked more diverse than memory cells and looked like major alloresponse contributors.

Sequencing of unstimulated naive, memory, effector memory and TEMRA subsets was performed in a few donor pairs. The receptor comes from a human donor in good health. The chain is built from TRBV13 and TRBJ1-2, with unresolved D. Sample: naive CD4+ T cells sorted from blood. CDR3 nucleotides: TGTGCCAGCAGCCCGGTCCGAGACGGCTATGGCTACACCTTC. Encoded protein: CASSPVRDGYGYTF. The full variable domain, rest sourced from reference TRBV13 and TRBJ1-2, is AAGVIQSPRHLIKEKRETATLKCYPIPRHDTVYWYQQGPGQDPQFLISFYEKMQSDKGSIPDRFSAQQFSDYHSELNMSSLELGDSALYFCASSPVRDGYGYTFGSGTRLTVV.